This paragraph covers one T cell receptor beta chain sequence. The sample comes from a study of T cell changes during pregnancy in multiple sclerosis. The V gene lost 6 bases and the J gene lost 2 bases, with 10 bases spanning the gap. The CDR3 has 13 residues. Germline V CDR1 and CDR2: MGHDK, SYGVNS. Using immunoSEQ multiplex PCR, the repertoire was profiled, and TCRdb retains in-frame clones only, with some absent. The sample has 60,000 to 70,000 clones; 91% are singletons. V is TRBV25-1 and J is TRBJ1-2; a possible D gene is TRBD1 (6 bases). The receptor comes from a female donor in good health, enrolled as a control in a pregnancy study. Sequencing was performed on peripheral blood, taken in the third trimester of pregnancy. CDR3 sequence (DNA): TGTGCCAGCAGGGGGGCCGGGAACTATGGCTACACCTTC. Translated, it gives CASRGAGNYGYTF.